One and the same sample provided the 29 T cell receptor beta chains below, sequenced in a study of patients and donors after allogeneic stem cell transplantation. Using its own MiXCR run on the RT-PCR reads, TCRdb lists one record per CDR3 protein. Of about 24,000 distinct CDR3 sequences in the sample, roughly 43% are singletons; the top ten hold around 72%. Sequencing was done on a sample of blood, either unsorted or a sorted T cell fraction (not recorded which). The receptors here all came from a human donor who was either an allogeneic HSCT recipient or a stem cell or donor lymphocyte infusion donor (not recorded which). It is not recorded whose cells these are; they may come from a transplant donor.

V is TRBV9 and J is TRBJ1-2; D remains ambiguous. The CDR3 loop spans 13 amino acids. In germline, CDR1 is SGDLS, CDR2 YYNGEE. The V end was cut by 3 bases, the J end by 8 bases, with 14 bases between. In DNA form, the CDR3 reads TGTGCCAGCAGCGGAATGGAGATAGGCGGCTACACCTTC. Its protein is CASSGMEIGGYTF.

This clonotype was counted a few times. This chain connects TRBV6-6 to TRBJ1-2, with a weak D call TRBD1 (5 bases). Trimming left V 2 bases short and J 4 bases short, with 11 bases between. The CDR3 contains 14 residues. Germline V gives CDR1 MNHNY, CDR2 SVGAGI (reference sequence). The CDR3 nucleotides read TGTGCCAGCAGTTACCAAGGACACCTCTATGGCTACACCTTC. This encodes CASSYQGHLYGYTF.

This chain joins TRBV5-1 and TRBJ2-4; weak D call: TRBD1 (5 bases). CDR3 length: 14 residues. V was pared by 0 bases and J by 4 bases, with 8 bases between. Per the germline V gene, CDR1 is SGHRS and CDR2 is YFSETQ. The chain's CDR3 is CASSLEAGKNIQYF. In nucleotides, the CDR3 is TGCGCCAGCAGCTTGGAAGCAGGGAAAAACATTCAGTACTTC.

This clonotype showed up just a few times. The chain has TRBV20-1 and TRBJ1-5, with D perhaps matching TRBD1 (5 bases). This CDR3 is 13 amino acids long. The germline V gene encodes CDR1 DFQATT and CDR2 SNEGSKA (reference sequence). Deletions cut 3 bases from V and 4 bases from J, with 10 bases between. DNA for the CDR3: TGCAGTGCTAGTCGGGGGGTGAATCAGCCCCAGCATTTT. Its protein product is CSASRGVNQPQHF.

This clonotype showed up just once. The V gene is TRBV6-2 or TRBV6-3, the J gene TRBJ1-1, with D hard to call. Germline V gene sequence: CDR1 MNHEY, CDR2 SVGEGT. Trimming took 0 bases from V and 6 from J, leaving 8 bases between them. The CDR3 spans 13 residues. CDR3: CASSYSRSSEAFF. Written as DNA, the CDR3 is TGTGCCAGCAGTTACTCCAGGAGTTCTGAAGCTTTCTTT.

V is TRBV5-1 and J is TRBJ2-2, with 11 bases lining up with TRBD1. CDR1 SGHRS and CDR2 YFSETQ come from the germline V gene. The CDR3 totals 17 residues. With V trimmed by 0 bases and J by 6 bases, 7 bases remained unmatched. In DNA form, the CDR3 reads TGCGCCAGCAGCTTGGTGACCGGGACAGGGGGACCCGGGGAGCTGTTTTTT. Translation: CASSLVTGTGGPGELFF.

The chain couples TRBV7-9 to TRBJ1-1, with a possible D match to TRBD1 (5 bases). CDR1 is SEHNR, CDR2 FQNEAQ, per germline (reference sequence). Trimming pared 5 bases from V and 6 bases from J, leaving 10 bases between. CDR3 length: 12 amino acids. The DNA for the CDR3 is TGTGCCAGCAGCCCGGGGGGACCTGAAGCTTTCTTT. This gives the protein CASSPGGPEAFF.

The V and J genes are TRBV4-1 and TRBJ2-2; D is perhaps TRBD2 (6 bases). The V end lost 1 base, the J end lost 4 bases, and 10 bases lay between the germline ends. The length of the CDR3 is 15 residues. In germline, CDR1 is MGHRA, CDR2 YSYEKL. The CDR3 sequence is CASSQVPRGTGELFF. CDR3 bases: TGCGCCAGCAGCCAAGTTCCGCGGGGCACCGGGGAGCTGTTTTTT.

This sequence joins TRBV25-1 and TRBJ1-5; D unclear. This CDR3 spans 14 amino acids. V was trimmed by 0 bases and J by 4 bases, leaving 7 bases between them. Germline V gives CDR1 MGHDK, CDR2 SYGVNS. DNA for the CDR3: TGTGCCAGCAGTGAATATTGGGAGAATCAGCCCCAGCATTTT. It is translated as CASSEYWENQPQHF.

This sequence joins TRBV2 and TRBJ2-1; D possibly corresponds to TRBD1 (6 bases). Germline assignment: CDR1 SNHLY and CDR2 FYNNEI. V lost 6 bases to trimming and J lost 5 bases, with 11 bases between them. CDR3 length: 13 amino acids. The CDR3 nucleotides read TGTGCCAGCAGGGGACACGGTAACAATGAGCAGTTCTTC. This sequence encodes CASRGHGNNEQFF. Based on the CDR3 plus reference TRBV2 and TRBJ2-1, the full variable domain is EPEVTQTPSHQVTQMGQEVILRCVPISNHLYFYWYRQILGQKVEFLVSFYNNEISEKSEIFDDQFSVERPDGSNFTLKIRSTKLEDSAMYFCASRGHGNNEQFFGPGTRLTVL.

The chain couples TRBV15 to TRBJ1-5; no clear D. Germline V lookup: CDR1 LNHNV, CDR2 YYDKDF (reference sequence). This CDR3 is built from 16 residues. V lost 1 base to trimming and J lost 0 bases, with 10 bases between them. As DNA, the CDR3 is TGTGCCACCAGCAGAGGGTACTTACATAGCAATCAGCCCCAGCATTTT. Translation: CATSRGYLHSNQPQHF.

This clonotype was counted many times. V and J are TRBV6-1 and TRBJ1-1, with D uncertain. The V end was cut by 6 bases, the J end by 6 bases, with 8 bases between. This CDR3 comprises 11 residues. Germline V gives CDR1 MNHNS, CDR2 SASEGT. The CDR3 DNA sequence: TGTGCCAGCAGCCCCCGGGCTGAAGCTTTCTTT. Its translation is CASSPRAEAFF.

V gene TRBV3-1 combines with J gene TRBJ2-3; no clear D. Trimming removed 1 base at V and 4 bases at J, with 9 bases between. Germline V CDR1 and CDR2: LGHDT, YNNKEL (reference sequence). This CDR3 is built from 14 residues. The CDR3 bases are TGTGCCAGCAGCCAAGCCGTAAGGGCAGATACGCAGTATTTT. It translates to CASSQAVRADTQYF.

The chain employs TRBV28 and TRBJ2-7; TRBD1 aligns across 9 bases. Unmatched junction bases numbered 11, after V lost 6 bases and J lost 5 bases. The CDR3 runs to 15 residues. Germline CDR1 and CDR2: MDHEN and SYDVKM. CDR3 nucleotide sequence: TGTGCCAGCAGCCCACCTAACAGGGGGCTTCACGAGCAGTACTTC. Its protein product is CASSPPNRGLHEQYF.

This clonotype was counted between two and nine times. This chain joins TRBV20-1 and TRBJ1-6, with 9 positions matching TRBD1. This CDR3 is 16 amino acids long. The V gene's germline CDR1 is DFQATT and CDR2 SNEGSKA (reference sequence). Trimming removed 6 bases from V and 7 bases from J; junction bases left unmatched: 13. The CDR3 is CSATSPGQGWNSPLHF. CDR3 bases: TGCAGTGCAACTTCCCCGGGACAGGGTTGGAATTCACCCCTCCACTTT.

J is TRBJ2-7 and V is TRBV14, with D possibly TRBD1 on 5 matching bases. Germline CDR1 is SGHDN and CDR2 is FVKESK. The CDR3 is 13 residues long. Between the trimmed V and J ends, which lost 5 bases and 6 bases, there was a span of 14 bases. The CDR3 coding sequence is TGTGCCAGCAGCATTTCAAGGGGCGGCGAGCAGTACTTC. It encodes CASSISRGGEQYF. Full variable domain (outside the CDR3, taken from reference TRBV14 and TRBJ2-7): EAGVTQFPSHSVIEKGQTVTLRCDPISGHDNLYWYRRVMGKEIKFLLHFVKESKQDESGMPNNRFLAERTGGTYSTLKVQPAELEDSGVYFCASSISRGGEQYFGPGTRLTVT.

The chain carries TRBV11-2 and TRBJ1-5; the D gene is possibly TRBD1 (5 bases). Trimming shortened V by 4 bases and J by 4 bases, and 14 bases separated the two germline ends. The length of the CDR3 is 15 residues. CDR1 SGHAT and CDR2 FQNNGV come from the germline V gene. This CDR3 reads CASSSMGLNNQPQHF. DNA of the CDR3: TGTGCCAGCAGCTCTATGGGACTTAATAATCAGCCCCAGCATTTT.

This clonotype showed up just a few times. The chain links TRBV5-1 to TRBJ2-3, with 10 bases aligning to TRBD2. The length of the CDR3 is 17 residues. Losses at the gene ends were 4 bases for V and 3 bases for J; bases not matched to a gene: 11. Germline V gene lookup returns CDR1 SGHRS and CDR2 YFSETQ. CDR3 nucleotide sequence: TGCGCCAGCAGCGATCAAACTAGCGGGATATGGACAGATACGCAGTATTTT. Protein: CASSDQTSGIWTDTQYF.

The chain carries TRBV12-5 and TRBJ1-1; the D gene is possibly TRBD1 (5 bases). Per the germline V gene, CDR1 is LGHNT and CDR2 is FRNRAP. The V gene lost 4 bases and the J gene lost 2 bases, with 8 bases spanning the gap. The CDR3 extends over 13 amino acids. CDR3 loop: CASGSGLNTEAFF. As DNA, the CDR3 is TGTGCTAGTGGTTCGGGGCTTAACACTGAAGCTTTCTTT.

The rearrangement joins TRBV6-5 to TRBJ2-3; tentative D call: TRBD2 (5 bases). This CDR3 region has 14 residues. The V and J ends lost 2 bases and 3 bases respectively, with 9 bases between them. CDR1 MNHEY and CDR2 SVGAGI come from the germline V gene. The CDR3 spells CASSYRTRTDTQYF. The CDR3 region has the DNA TGTGCCAGCAGTTACCGTACTAGAACAGATACGCAGTATTTT.

The CDR3 nucleotides read TGCGCCAGCAGCTTGGCTGGCAGGGACGGCGCTGGCTACACCTTC. This gives the protein CASSLAGRDGAGYTF. J is TRBJ1-2 and V is TRBV5-1, with TRBD1 as a possible D gene (5 bases). The V gene lost 0 bases and the J gene lost 7 bases, with 16 bases spanning the gap. CDR1 SGHRS and CDR2 YFSETQ come from the germline V gene. This CDR3 has 15 amino acids.

In its sample, this clonotype was seen a few times. The chain recombines TRBV29-1 with TRBJ2-1; 9 bases agree with TRBD2. This CDR3 has 11 amino acids. V lost 6 bases to trimming and J lost 7 bases; unmatched junction nucleotides: 1. CDR1 and CDR2 from the germline V gene are SQVTM and ANQGSEA. The CDR3 loop is CSVAGGNEQFF. The CDR3 nucleotides read TGCAGCGTCGCGGGGGGGAATGAGCAGTTCTTC.

This clonotype was recorded many times. The chain has TRBV4-2 and TRBJ2-7, with 10 bases that match TRBD2. J lost 4 bases, V lost 3 bases, and 3 bases had no gene match. This CDR3 contains 14 residues. Germline V gene data show CDR1 as LGHNA and CDR2 as YNFKEQ. The CDR3 loop is CASSQVAGGYEQYF. CDR3 bases: TGTGCCAGCAGCCAGGTAGCGGGGGGTTACGAGCAGTACTTC.

At least ten counts were recorded for this clonotype. The chain couples TRBV9 to TRBJ2-7; TRBD1 matches 7 bases. Losses at the gene ends were 0 bases for V and 2 bases for J; bases not matched to a gene: 5. The CDR3 is made up of 15 amino acids. Germline loops: CDR1 SGDLS, CDR2 YYNGEE. CDR3 DNA: TGTGCCAGCAGCGTAGCTGCGACAGGGACCTACGAGCAGTACTTC. This translates into CASSVAATGTYEQYF. Based on the CDR3 plus reference TRBV9 and TRBJ2-7, the full variable domain is DSGVTQTPKHLITATGQRVTLRCSPRSGDLSVYWYQQSLDQGLQFLIQYYNGEERAKGNILERFSAQQFPDLHSELNLSSLELGDSALYFCASSVAATGTYEQYFGPGTRLTVT.

V and J are TRBV7-9 and TRBJ1-3; D gene ambiguous. The length of the CDR3 is 11 residues. The germline gives CDR1 SEHNR, CDR2 FQNEAQ (reference sequence). Trimming took off 5 bases at V and 8 bases at J, with 7 bases between the two ends. CDR3 DNA: TGTGCCAGCAGCCCCAGAGACACCATATATTTT. This codes for CASSPRDTIYF.

The genes are TRBV18 and TRBJ2-2; D is unclear. CDR1 and CDR2 from the germline V gene are KGHSH and LQKENI. CDR3 size: 15 residues. Deletions cut 6 bases from V and 0 bases from J, with 11 bases between. The CDR3 DNA sequence: TGTGCCAGCTCGTCGCGACCTGCGAACACCGGGGAGCTGTTTTTT. Amino acid sequence: CASSSRPANTGELFF.

This clonotype showed up just a few times. The rearrangement links TRBV24-1 to TRBJ1-1; a possible D gene is TRBD1 (6 bases). The CDR3 loop spans 13 amino acids. Germline V gives CDR1 KGHDR, CDR2 SFDVKD. V shed 8 bases and J shed 1 base, with 10 bases lying between them. For the CDR3, the DNA is TGTGCCACCAAGATACAGGGGAACACTGAAGCTTTCTTT. Translating gives CATKIQGNTEAFF.

This chain connects TRBV5-5 to TRBJ1-3, with D maybe TRBD1 (6 bases). Germline lookup yields CDR1 SGHKS and CDR2 YYEKEE (reference sequence). This CDR3 contains 15 residues. The germline V and J ends were trimmed by 1 base and 2 bases, with 10 bases remaining between them. CDR3 coding DNA: TGTGCCAGCAGCTTGTGGCAGGGGACTGGAAACACCATATATTTT. Amino acids: CASSLWQGTGNTIYF.

This clonotype was counted at least ten times. J is TRBJ1-3 and V is TRBV3-1; D unclear. This CDR3 is built from 18 residues. The V end lost 0 bases, the J end lost 2 bases, and 17 bases lay between the germline ends. Germline assignment: CDR1 LGHDT and CDR2 YNNKEL (reference sequence). The CDR3 spells CASSQDSAARFTGNTIYF. The DNA of the CDR3 is TGTGCCAGCAGCCAAGATTCGGCAGCCCGCTTTACTGGAAACACCATATATTTT.